These 29 T cell receptor beta chains share one sample of origin, sequenced in a study of T cell repertoires in ileal Crohn's disease. Sequenced by immunoSEQ multiplex PCR; TCRdb stores in-frame clones only, minus some. The sample carries about 15,000 clones, under 80% recorded once. The specimen sequenced was ileal tissue. These TCRs come from an adult with Crohn's disease.

This clone was seen once. The chain uses TRBV6-1 and TRBJ2-3, with D perhaps TRBD2 (7 bases). The CDR3 loop spans 16 amino acids. Germline CDR1 is MNHNS and CDR2 is SASEGT. Trimming pared 4 bases from V and 5 bases from J, leaving 19 bases between. Here the CDR3 reads CASSGGGRGSQDTQYF. The CDR3 DNA reads as TGTGCCAGCAGTGGAGGGGGGCGGGGGAGTCAAGATACGCAGTATTTT.

This clone has more than one count but fewer than ten. This chain connects TRBV21-1 to TRBJ2-3; the table's D call of TRBD2 was not tested on the DNA. TRBV21-1 is a recognized pseudogene. CDR3 size: 16 residues. The CDR3, as DNA: TGTGCCAGCAGCAAAATCGGGGGGACCCTCACAGATACGCAGTATTTT. It yields the protein CASSKIGGTLTDTQYF.

This clone was seen a handful of times. This chain joins TRBV2 and TRBJ1-1; maybe TRBD1 (6 bases). Germline assignment: CDR1 SNHLY and CDR2 FYNNEI. Deletions cut 7 bases from V and 0 bases from J, with 15 bases between. The CDR3 spans 15 residues. This CDR3 reads CASTKGGLVNTEAFF. CDR3 sequence (DNA): TGTGCCAGCACCAAAGGGGGTTTGGTGAACACTGAAGCTTTCTTT.

In this sample, this clone turned up a few times. The chain has TRBV6-1 and TRBJ1-5; TRBD1 aligns across 7 bases. Trimming cost V 4 bases and J 5 bases; bases outside gene matches: 5. CDR1 is MNHNS and CDR2 is SASEGT in the germline V gene. The CDR3 runs to 14 residues. In nucleotides, the CDR3 is TGTGCCAGCAGTGGTGACAGGGTGTATCAGCCCCAGCATTTT. Protein product: CASSGDRVYQPQHF.

The V gene is TRBV11-3, the J gene TRBJ1-5, with a weak D call TRBD1 (5 bases). Germline CDR1 SGHNT, CDR2 YENEEA. Trimming took 0 bases from V and 5 from J, leaving 5 bases between them. The CDR3 is 13 amino acids. The CDR3 protein is CASSLDRDQPQHF. The CDR3 nucleotides are TGTGCCAGCAGCTTAGACAGGGATCAGCCCCAGCATTTT.

The chain uses TRBV6-6 and TRBJ2-5; 7 nucleotides align to TRBD2. The length of the CDR3 is 14 residues. The junction had 1 base not matched to a gene; V was cut back by 1 base and J by 2 bases. In germline, CDR1 is MNHNY, CDR2 SVGAGI (reference sequence). The CDR3 coding sequence is TGTGCCAGCAGTTACTTGGGACTACAAGAGACCCAGTACTTC. Its protein product is CASSYLGLQETQYF.

The genes are TRBV30 and TRBJ1-5; the match to TRBD1 covers 7 bases. The CDR3 totals 15 residues. Losses at the gene ends were 0 bases for V and 6 bases for J; bases not matched to a gene: 8. Germline V gives CDR1 GTSNPN, CDR2 SVGIG (reference sequence). Written as DNA, the CDR3 is TGTGCCTGGAGTGTAAAGGGGACAGCTGGTCAGCCCCAGCATTTT. Translating it yields CAWSVKGTAGQPQHF.

The chain combines TRBV19 with TRBJ2-7; TRBD2 matches at 11 bases. Germline V CDR1 and CDR2: LNHDA, SQIVND (reference sequence). Trimming at V came to 5 bases and at J to 3 bases, leaving 15 bases not matched to a gene. The CDR3 length is 18 residues. The CDR3 region has the DNA TGTGCCAGTAGTGGGGAGGCTAGCGGGAGGAGGGGTCTCTACGAGCAGTACTTC. It yields the protein CASSGEASGRRGLYEQYF.

This clone was detected a few times. The V and J genes are TRBV9 and TRBJ1-5, with D possibly being TRBD1 (6 bases). Trimming removed 3 bases from V and 5 bases from J, with 9 bases in between. The CDR3 is 13 residues long. CDR1 is SGDLS and CDR2 is YYNGEE in the germline V gene. The CDR3 DNA sequence: TGTGCCAGCAGCGAGGCAGGGGATCAGCCCCAGCATTTT. As protein: CASSEAGDQPQHF.

This clone appeared a few times. The chain joins TRBV10-1 to TRBJ2-3, with 8 bases fitting TRBD2. V shed 6 bases and J 4 bases; nucleotides not matched to a gene: 6. CDR3 size: 14 residues. Germline loops: CDR1 WNHNN, CDR2 SYGVQD (reference sequence). The CDR3: CASRSGGDADTQYF. CDR3 nucleotide sequence: TGCGCCAGCAGAAGCGGGGGTGATGCAGATACGCAGTATTTT.

V and J are TRBV2 and TRBJ1-2, with 9 bases matching TRBD1. The CDR3 sequence is 13 residues long. V shed 6 bases and J 6 bases; nucleotides not matched to a gene: 5. Germline CDR1 and CDR2: SNHLY and FYNNEI. The CDR3 DNA reads as TGTGCCAGCAGCGTAAGGACAGGGGATGGCTACACCTTC. It encodes CASSVRTGDGYTF.

This chain links TRBV19 with TRBJ2-7; no clear D. The CDR3 loop spans 14 amino acids. Germline CDR1 is LNHDA and CDR2 is SQIVND (reference sequence). Trimming pared 2 bases from V and 0 bases from J, leaving 8 bases between. The CDR3 nucleotides are TGTGCCAGTAGTATATTAGCTAGCTCCTACGAGCAGTACTTC. This translates into CASSILASSYEQYF.

J is TRBJ2-3 and V is TRBV7-8; D is unresolved. The CDR3 is made up of 16 amino acids. Germline CDR1 is SGHVS and CDR2 is FQNEAQ. Trimming left V 1 base short and J 0 bases short, with 11 bases between. The CDR3 coding sequence is TGTGCCAGCAGCTTAGAACTTAAGACTAGCACAGATACGCAGTATTTT. Translation gives CASSLELKTSTDTQYF. Variable domain in full (rest from reference TRBV7-8 and TRBJ2-3): GAGVSQSPRYKVAKRGQDVALRCDPISGHVSLFWYQQALGQGPEFLTYFQNEAQLDKSGLPSDRFFAERPEGSVSTLKIQRTQQEDSAVYLCASSLELKTSTDTQYFGPGTRLTVL.

The J gene is TRBJ1-6, the V gene TRBV6-1; D gene ambiguous. Germline lookup yields CDR1 MNHNS and CDR2 SASEGT. The germline V and J ends were trimmed by 2 bases and 6 bases, with 11 bases remaining between them. CDR3 length: 15 residues. The CDR3 DNA follows: TGTGCCAGCAGTGAATGGGCGGGGAGTAATTCACCCCTCCACTTT. Amino acids: CASSEWAGSNSPLHF.

This sequence joins TRBV15 and TRBJ1-6; D not resolved. V gave up 0 bases and J gave up 8 bases, with 5 bases separating them. The CDR3 totals 13 residues. Germline V CDR1 and CDR2: LNHNV, YYDKDF (reference sequence). Here the CDR3 reads CATSRDSDSPLHF. In nucleotides, the CDR3 is TGTGCCACCAGCAGAGATTCGGATTCACCCCTCCACTTT.

This clone was detected only a few times. V gene TRBV6-1 combines with J gene TRBJ2-7, with D perhaps TRBD1 (5 bases). Trimming shortened V by 1 base and J by 2 bases, and 9 bases separated the two germline ends. Germline V lookup: CDR1 MNHNS, CDR2 SASEGT. CDR3 length: 14 amino acids. The CDR3 DNA is TGTGCCAGCAGTGAAGGCTGGGGCCCCTACGAGCAGTACTTC. Translation gives CASSEGWGPYEQYF.

The chain carries TRBV11-2 and TRBJ2-2, with D uncertain. The CDR3 consists of 15 residues. Deletions cut 1 base from V and 0 bases from J, with 6 bases between. The germline V gene encodes CDR1 SGHAT and CDR2 FQNNGV. CDR3 coding DNA: TGTGCCAGCAGCTTAGGATACTCGAACACCGGGGAGCTGTTTTTT. It specifies CASSLGYSNTGELFF.

V gene TRBV29-1 combines with J gene TRBJ1-5; no definite D call. Germline V gene lookup returns CDR1 SQVTM and CDR2 ANQGSEA. The CDR3 runs to 13 residues. Trimming took off 0 bases at V and 1 base at J, with 4 bases between the two ends. The CDR3: CSVEEGSNQPQHF. The CDR3 DNA follows: TGCAGCGTTGAAGAGGGCAGCAATCAGCCCCAGCATTTT.

This clone was picked up a small number of times. The chain links TRBV11-3 to TRBJ2-7; 8 bases line up with TRBD2. With V trimmed by 2 bases and J by 1 base, 4 bases remained unmatched. In germline, CDR1 is SGHNT, CDR2 YENEEA. The CDR3 loop spans 15 amino acids. The CDR3 DNA sequence: TGTGCCAGCAGCTTACGGGAGGGCCCTTCCTACGAGCAGTACTTC. Translation: CASSLREGPSYEQYF.

The chain couples TRBV9 to TRBJ2-1; possibly TRBD1 for D (5 bases). The V end lost 4 bases, the J end lost 3 bases, and 8 bases lay between the germline ends. This CDR3 contains 13 residues. Germline V gives CDR1 SGDLS, CDR2 YYNGEE. The CDR3 sequence: CASSLDSYNEQFF. The CDR3, as DNA: TGTGCCAGCAGCCTCGACAGCTACAATGAGCAGTTCTTC.

The chain joins TRBV11-2 to TRBJ1-2; 8 bases align to TRBD1. Looked up from germline, CDR1 is SGHAT and CDR2 is FQNNGV. There are 13 residues in the CDR3. The J segment lost 7 bases and the V segment lost 1 base, leaving 2 bases of the junction unmatched. The DNA of the CDR3 is TGTGCCAGCAGCTTAGGCCAGGGGGCTGGCTACACCTTC. Amino acid sequence: CASSLGQGAGYTF.

V gene TRBV6-1 combines with J gene TRBJ2-5; D might be TRBD1 (5 bases). Trimming removed 4 bases at V and 6 bases at J, with 12 bases between. The length of the CDR3 is 13 residues. Germline V gives CDR1 MNHNS, CDR2 SASEGT. The CDR3 DNA sequence: TGTGCCAGCAGTGGCCAGGGCAAAAAGACCCAGTACTTC. This codes for CASSGQGKKTQYF.

This chain connects TRBV7-2 to TRBJ1-5; a possible D gene is TRBD1 (6 bases). The CDR3 is 13 amino acids. Germline-derived CDR1 and CDR2 are SGHTA and FQGNSA. Trimming pared 6 bases from V and 6 bases from J, leaving 12 bases between. The CDR3 bases are TGTGCCAGCAGTTATAGGGGGGGTCAGCCCCAGCATTTT. Its translation is CASSYRGGQPQHF.

This clone came up a few times. The chain has TRBV5-1 and TRBJ2-1, with 10 bases lining up with TRBD2. The CDR3 is 15 residues long. J lost 7 bases, V lost 4 bases, and 8 bases had no gene match. Per germline, CDR1 SGHRS and CDR2 YFSETQ. The CDR3 protein is CASSILAGDKNEQFF. As DNA, the CDR3 is TGCGCCAGCAGCATCCTAGCGGGAGATAAAAATGAGCAGTTCTTC.

The genes are TRBV7-6 and TRBJ2-5, with TRBD1 identical over 8 bases. V lost 1 base and J lost 5; bases outside the gene matches: 9. This CDR3 contains 16 residues. Germline V gives CDR1 SGHVS, CDR2 FNYEAQ. CDR3 amino acids: CASSLGQGALGETQYF. CDR3 DNA sequence: TGTGCCAGCAGCTTAGGCCAGGGGGCACTCGGGGAGACCCAGTACTTC. The full variable domain, completed using reference TRBV7-6 and TRBJ2-5, is GAGVSQSPRYKVTKRGQDVALRCDPISGHVSLYWYRQALGQGPEFLTYFNYEAQQDKSGLPNDRFSAERPEGSISTLTIQRTEQRDSAMYRCASSLGQGALGETQYFGPGTRLLVL.

This clone was detected a few times. The V gene is TRBV6-4, the J gene TRBJ2-3; 7 bases map to TRBD1. Trimming took 0 bases from V and 0 from J; bases not matched to a gene: 3. This CDR3 spans 16 amino acids. Per the germline V gene, CDR1 is MRHNA and CDR2 is SNTAGT. The CDR3 DNA sequence: TGTGCCAGCAGTGACTCGACACAGGGGAGCACAGATACGCAGTATTTT. Encoded protein: CASSDSTQGSTDTQYF.

The J gene is TRBJ1-2, the V gene TRBV6-4; D is undetermined. Per the germline V gene, CDR1 is MRHNA and CDR2 is SNTAGT. Trimming stripped 3 bases from V and 1 base from J, with 15 bases between. The CDR3 runs 16 residues. The CDR3 is CASSEEGGTINYGYTF. The CDR3 DNA reads as TGTGCCAGCAGTGAGGAGGGAGGCACCATTAACTATGGCTACACCTTC.

The chain couples TRBV7-3 to TRBJ1-2; weak D call: TRBD1 (6 bases). Germline V lookup: CDR1 SGHTA, CDR2 FQGTGA. The CDR3 extends over 13 amino acids. The V gene lost 5 bases and the J gene lost 7 bases, with 14 bases spanning the gap. CDR3 DNA: TGTGCCAGCAGCCATAGACAGGATGGTGGCTACACCTTC. Translating it yields CASSHRQDGGYTF.

The V and J genes are TRBV27 and TRBJ1-1; 7 bases match TRBD1. V was clipped by 5 bases and J by 5 bases; unmatched bases: 11. The CDR3 totals 15 residues. Per germline, CDR1 MNHEY and CDR2 SMNVEV (reference sequence). The CDR3, as DNA: TGTGCCAGCAGTCCGCAGACAGGGCGTGTGACTGAAGCTTTCTTT. Protein: CASSPQTGRVTEAFF.